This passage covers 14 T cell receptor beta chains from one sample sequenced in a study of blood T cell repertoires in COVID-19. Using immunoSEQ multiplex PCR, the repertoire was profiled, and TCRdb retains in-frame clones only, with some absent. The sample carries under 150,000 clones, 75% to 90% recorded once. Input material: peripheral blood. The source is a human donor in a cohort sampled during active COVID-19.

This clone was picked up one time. CDR3 loop: CASSLGQYYGYTF. In nucleotides, the CDR3 is TGTGCCAGCAGTCTTGGACAGTACTATGGCTACACCTTC. The chain couples TRBV6-5 to TRBJ1-2, with a weak D call TRBD1 (6 bases). V was shortened by 5 bases and J by 3 bases, with 10 bases between the two germline ends. CDR1 MNHEY and CDR2 SVGAGI come from the germline V gene. CDR3 length: 13 residues.

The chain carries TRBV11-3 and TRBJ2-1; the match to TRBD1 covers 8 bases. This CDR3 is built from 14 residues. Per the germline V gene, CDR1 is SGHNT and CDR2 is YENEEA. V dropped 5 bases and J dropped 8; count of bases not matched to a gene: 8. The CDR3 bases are TGTGCCAGCAGCGTCGGACAGGGCAGCGATGAGCAGTTCTTC. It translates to CASSVGQGSDEQFF.

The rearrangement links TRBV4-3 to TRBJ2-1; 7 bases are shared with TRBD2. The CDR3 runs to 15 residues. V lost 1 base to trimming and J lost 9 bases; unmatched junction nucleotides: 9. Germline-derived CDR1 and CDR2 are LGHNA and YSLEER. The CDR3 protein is CASSQGVGGPGEQFF. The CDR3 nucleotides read TGCGCCAGCAGCCAAGGTGTGGGAGGGCCTGGTGAGCAGTTCTTC.

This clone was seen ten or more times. The CDR3 nucleotides read TGCGCCAGCAGCCCGAATACAGGGGCCGGCTACACCTTC. Its protein product is CASSPNTGAGYTF. The chain joins TRBV5-1 to TRBJ1-2; TRBD1 matches at 7 bases. V lost 4 bases, J lost 8 bases, and 8 bases stayed unmatched. Germline CDR1 and CDR2: SGHRS and YFSETQ. This CDR3 contains 13 residues.

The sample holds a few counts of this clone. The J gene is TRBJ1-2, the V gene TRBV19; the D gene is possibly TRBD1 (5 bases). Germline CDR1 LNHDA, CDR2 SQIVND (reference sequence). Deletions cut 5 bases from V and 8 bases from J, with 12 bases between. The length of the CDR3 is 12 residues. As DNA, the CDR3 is TGTGCCAGTAGTCCAGGGTATTTGGGCTACACCTTC. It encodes CASSPGYLGYTF.

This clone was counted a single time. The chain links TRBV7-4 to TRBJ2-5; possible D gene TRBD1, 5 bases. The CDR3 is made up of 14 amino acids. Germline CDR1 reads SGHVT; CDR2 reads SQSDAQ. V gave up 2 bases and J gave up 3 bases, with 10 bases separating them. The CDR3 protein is CASSLLRVEETQYF. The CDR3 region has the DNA TGTGCCAGCAGCTTACTCAGGGTAGAAGAGACCCAGTACTTC.

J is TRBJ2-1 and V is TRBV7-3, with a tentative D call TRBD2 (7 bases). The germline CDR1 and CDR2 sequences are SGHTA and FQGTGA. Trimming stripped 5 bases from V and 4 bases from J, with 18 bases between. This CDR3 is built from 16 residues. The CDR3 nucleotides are TGTGCCAGCAGCCCGGGGGGCAGGACTTCTTACAATGAGCAGTTCTTC. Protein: CASSPGGRTSYNEQFF.

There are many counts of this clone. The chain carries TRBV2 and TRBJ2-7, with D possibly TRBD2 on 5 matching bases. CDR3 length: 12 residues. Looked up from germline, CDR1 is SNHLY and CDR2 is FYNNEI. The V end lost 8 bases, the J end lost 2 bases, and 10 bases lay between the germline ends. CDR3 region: CASLEVTYEQYF. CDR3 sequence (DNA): TGTGCCAGCCTGGAGGTGACCTACGAGCAGTACTTC.

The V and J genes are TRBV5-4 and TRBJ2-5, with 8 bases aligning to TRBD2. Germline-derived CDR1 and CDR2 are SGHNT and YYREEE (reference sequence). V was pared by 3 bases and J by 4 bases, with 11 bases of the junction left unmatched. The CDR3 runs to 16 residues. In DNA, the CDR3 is TGTGCCAGCAGCTCCCGCCGGGGGGCGGGAGGAGAGACCCAGTACTTC. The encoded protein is CASSSRRGAGGETQYF.

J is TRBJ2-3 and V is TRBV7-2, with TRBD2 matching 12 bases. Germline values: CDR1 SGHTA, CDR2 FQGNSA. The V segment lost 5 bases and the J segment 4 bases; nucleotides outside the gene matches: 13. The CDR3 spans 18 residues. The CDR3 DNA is TGTGCCAGCAGCCTTTCCAAAAAACTAGCGGGAGGCTCAGATACGCAGTATTTT. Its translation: CASSLSKKLAGGSDTQYF.

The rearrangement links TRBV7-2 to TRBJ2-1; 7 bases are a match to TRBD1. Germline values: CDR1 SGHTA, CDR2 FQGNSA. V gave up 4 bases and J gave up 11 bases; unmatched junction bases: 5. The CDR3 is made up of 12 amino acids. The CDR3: CASSYRQGQQFF. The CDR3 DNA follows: TGTGCCAGCAGCTACCGACAGGGACAGCAGTTCTTC.

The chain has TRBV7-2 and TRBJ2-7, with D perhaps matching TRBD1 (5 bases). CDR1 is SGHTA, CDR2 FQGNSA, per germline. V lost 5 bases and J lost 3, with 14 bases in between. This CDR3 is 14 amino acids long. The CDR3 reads CASSPHRMVYEQYF. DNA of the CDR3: TGTGCCAGCAGCCCCCACAGGATGGTCTACGAGCAGTACTTC.

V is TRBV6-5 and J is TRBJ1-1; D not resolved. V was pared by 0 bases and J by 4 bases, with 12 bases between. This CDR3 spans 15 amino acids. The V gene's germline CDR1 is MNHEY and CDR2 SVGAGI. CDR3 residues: CASSYSSGRGTEAFF. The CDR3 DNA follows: TGTGCCAGCAGTTACTCTAGCGGGCGAGGCACTGAAGCTTTCTTT.

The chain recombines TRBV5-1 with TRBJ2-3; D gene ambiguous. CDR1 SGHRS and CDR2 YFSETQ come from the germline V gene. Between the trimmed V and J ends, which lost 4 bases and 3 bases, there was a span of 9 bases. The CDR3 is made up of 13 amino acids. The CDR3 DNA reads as TGCGCCAGCAGCGCTATAAGAACAGATACGCAGTATTTT. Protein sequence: CASSAIRTDTQYF.